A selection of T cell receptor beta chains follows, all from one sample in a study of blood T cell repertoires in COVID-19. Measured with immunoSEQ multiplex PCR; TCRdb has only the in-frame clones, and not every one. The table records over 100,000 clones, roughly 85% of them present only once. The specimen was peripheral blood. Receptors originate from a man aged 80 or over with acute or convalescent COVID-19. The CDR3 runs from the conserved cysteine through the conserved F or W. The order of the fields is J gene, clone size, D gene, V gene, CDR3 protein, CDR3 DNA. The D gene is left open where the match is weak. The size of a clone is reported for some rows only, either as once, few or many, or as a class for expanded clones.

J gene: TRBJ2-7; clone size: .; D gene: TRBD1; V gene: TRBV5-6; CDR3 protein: CASSRRDSSYEQYF; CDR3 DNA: TGTGCCAGCAGCCGCCGGGACAGCTCCTACGAGCAGTACTTC
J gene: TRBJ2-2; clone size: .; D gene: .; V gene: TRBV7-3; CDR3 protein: CASSLTGRAVGELFF; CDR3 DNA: TGTGCCAGCAGCTTAACGGGCAGGGCTGTCGGGGAGCTGTTTTTT
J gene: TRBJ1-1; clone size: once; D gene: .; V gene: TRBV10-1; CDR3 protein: CASSDSVNTEAFF; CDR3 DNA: TGCGCCAGCAGTGATTCGGTGAACACTGAAGCTTTCTTT
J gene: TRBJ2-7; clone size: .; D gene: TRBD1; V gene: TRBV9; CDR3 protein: CASSSTGTAYEQYF; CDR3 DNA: TGTGCCAGCAGCTCTACTGGGACAGCCTACGAGCAGTACTTC
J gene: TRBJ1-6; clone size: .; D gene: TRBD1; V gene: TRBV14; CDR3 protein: CASSQDATGPNSPLHF; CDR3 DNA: TGTGCCAGCAGCCAAGATGCGACAGGGCCTAATTCACCCCTCCACTTT
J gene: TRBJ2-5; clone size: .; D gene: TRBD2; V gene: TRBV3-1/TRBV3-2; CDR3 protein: CASSQVSPGLAGGETQYF; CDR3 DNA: TGTGCCAGCAGCCAAGTCTCACCGGGACTAGCGGGGGGTGAGACCCAGTACTTC
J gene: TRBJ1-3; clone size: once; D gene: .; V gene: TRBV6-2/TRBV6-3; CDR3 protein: CASSFVRGPSGNTIYF; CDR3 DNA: TGTGCCAGCAGCTTCGTGCGGGGGCCCTCTGGAAACACCATATATTTT
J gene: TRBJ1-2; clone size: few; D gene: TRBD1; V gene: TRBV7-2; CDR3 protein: CASSSGTGTDYGYTF; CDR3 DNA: TGTGCCAGCAGCTCCGGGACAGGGACGGACTATGGCTACACCTTC
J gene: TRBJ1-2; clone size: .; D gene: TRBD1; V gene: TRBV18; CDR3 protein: CASSPGGQETYGYTF; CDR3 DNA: TGTGCCAGCTCACCGGGAGGACAGGAGACATATGGCTACACCTTC
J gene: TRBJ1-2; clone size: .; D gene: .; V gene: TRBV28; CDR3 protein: CASSFSDRPYGYTF; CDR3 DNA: TGTGCCAGCAGTTTCTCGGACAGACCCTATGGCTACACCTTC
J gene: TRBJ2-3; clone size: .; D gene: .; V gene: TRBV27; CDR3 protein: CASSLGGWATDTQYF; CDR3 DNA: TGTGCCAGCAGTTTAGGGGGGTGGGCGACAGATACGCAGTATTTT
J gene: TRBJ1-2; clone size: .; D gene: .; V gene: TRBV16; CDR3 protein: CASSQSPRGARGYGYTF; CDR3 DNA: TGTGCCAGCAGCCAATCACCTCGGGGGGCGCGTGGCTATGGCTACACCTTC
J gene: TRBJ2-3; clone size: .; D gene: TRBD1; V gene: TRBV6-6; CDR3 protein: CASRAPGAGGLDTQYF; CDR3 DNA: TGTGCCAGCAGAGCCCCTGGGGCAGGGGGCCTAGATACGCAGTATTTT
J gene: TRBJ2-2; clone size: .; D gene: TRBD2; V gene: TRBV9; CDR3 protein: CASSRLAGPTGELFF; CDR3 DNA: TGTGCCAGCAGCCGACTAGCGGGACCCACCGGGGAGCTGTTTTTT
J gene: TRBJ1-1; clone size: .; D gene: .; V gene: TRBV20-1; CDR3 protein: CSGEGDTEAFF; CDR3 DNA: TGCAGTGGAGAAGGGGACACTGAAGCTTTCTTT
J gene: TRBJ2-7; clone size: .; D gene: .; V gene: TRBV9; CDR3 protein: CASSIRDKTYEQYF; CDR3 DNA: TGTGCCAGCAGCATACGGGACAAGACCTACGAGCAGTACTTC
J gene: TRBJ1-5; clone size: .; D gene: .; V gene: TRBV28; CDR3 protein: CASSRGAYQPQHF; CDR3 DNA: TGTGCCAGCAGTCGGGGGGCTTATCAGCCCCAGCATTTT
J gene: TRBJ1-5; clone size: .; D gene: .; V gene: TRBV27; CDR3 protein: CASSPRGGNQPQHF; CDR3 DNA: TGTGCCAGCAGTCCCAGGGGAGGCAATCAGCCCCAGCATTTT
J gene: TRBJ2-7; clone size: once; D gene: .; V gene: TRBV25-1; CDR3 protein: CASSEYKAGPGYEQYF; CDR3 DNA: TGTGCCAGCAGTGAATATAAGGCAGGTCCAGGCTACGAGCAGTACTTC
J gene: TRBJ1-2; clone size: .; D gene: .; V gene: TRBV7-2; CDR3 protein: CASRPTGTAPYGYTF; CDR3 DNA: TGTGCCAGCAGGCCCACGGGAACGGCCCCTTATGGCTACACCTTC